The T cell receptor (gamma chain) under discussion was sequenced for a study of gamma-delta chains in newborns, infants, children. Study details: Microbial exposure reportedly drives polyclonal innate γδ T cell expansion after birth.

J was trimmed by 9 bases and V by 1 base; bases with no gene match: 3. Per germline, CDR1 GITISATS and CDR2 ISYDGTV (reference sequence). This CDR3 is 15 amino acids long. TCRdb called clones from the reads again using CATT. The sample consists of a few hundred gamma-chain clones, under 2% of them appearing once. This clone has just a few counts. A read error is the likely source, as a far larger clone sits one nucleotide away. The rearrangement joins TRGV9 to TRGJP. The sample consisted of blood. The TCR originated in a child who was a newborn, infant or young child, either healthy, febrile or measles-vaccinated (not recorded which). The CDR3, as DNA: TGTGCCTTGTGGGAGGTTGGGTTGGGCAAAAAAATCAAGGTATTT. Its translation: CALWEVGLGKKIKVF.